The 25 T cell receptor beta chains reported below all come from one sample, sequenced in a study of post-analysis software for immune sequencing data (dated by TCRdb to 2013 to 2016). The investigation overall reported the following: Significantly higher frequencies in patients than in controls were found for five or six TRBV segments, including TRBV5-6, TRBV5-1 and TRBV20-1.

No antigen has been assigned to these receptors. Library construction relied on PCR. Sequenced using an Illumina HiSeq 2500. To reduce PCR and sequencing biases, unique molecular identifiers were built into the TCR beta cDNA libraries. Starting from the raw public reads, TCRdb applied fastp trimming at Q25, assembled clones with MiXCR and retained in-frame beta chains. Each entry is one CDR3 protein sequence, shown with its most common DNA and genes. The sample includes around 710,000 distinct CDR3 sequences, with 46% observed a single time. The top ten constitute roughly 4.9% of the sample. The sequenced sample consisted of blood. The receptors originated from a girl between 10 and 17 years old with multiple sclerosis.

The V call is TRBV12-3 or TRBV12-4, the J call TRBJ2-7; 13 bases fit TRBD2. The CDR3 loop spans 15 amino acids. The J segment lost 3 bases and the V segment lost 6 bases, leaving 5 bases of the junction unmatched. As DNA, the CDR3 is TGTGCCAGCAGACCCGGGACTAGCGGGATCTACGAGCAGTACTTC. Amino acids: CASRPGTSGIYEQYF.

This clonotype showed up many times. The genes are TRBV12-3 or TRBV12-4 and TRBJ2-5, with D unresolved. V lost 7 bases to trimming and J lost 5 bases, with 17 bases between them. CDR3 size: 14 residues. CDR3 sequence: CASTLSVNRETQYF. As DNA, the CDR3 is TGTGCCAGCACCCTGAGTGTGAACCGGGAGACCCAGTACTTC.

This clonotype appeared a few times. The gene calls are TRBV5-1 and TRBJ2-7; 8 nucleotides align to TRBD2. V lost 4 bases to trimming and J lost 0 bases; unmatched junction nucleotides: 12. Germline CDR1 is SGHRS and CDR2 is YFSETQ. The CDR3 length is 17 residues. The CDR3 protein is CASSPRGVAGRSYEQYF. The CDR3 nucleotides are TGCGCCAGCAGCCCCCGGGGGGTAGCGGGACGCTCCTACGAGCAGTACTTC.

The chain links TRBV20-1 to TRBJ2-5; D is unclear. The J call may be mistaken, given a closer DNA end match to TRBJ2-7. The length of the CDR3 is 12 residues. Germline CDR1 reads DFQATT; CDR2 reads SNEGSKA (reference sequence). The CDR3 DNA follows: TGCAGCGCCCCTCGACGAAACTACGAGCAGTACTTC. It encodes CSAPRRNYEQYF.

This clonotype was picked up a small number of times. The rearrangement joins TRBV21-1 to TRBJ2-5. TRBV21-1 is given as a pseudogene. This CDR3 has 14 residues. The CDR3 sequence: CASSSDREGETQYF. CDR3 coding DNA: TGTGCCAGCAGCTCCGACCGAGAAGGAGAGACCCAGTACTTC.

The V gene is TRBV5-1, the J gene TRBJ2-7, with D possibly being TRBD2 (5 bases). CDR3 length: 16 residues. The germline V and J ends were trimmed by 0 bases and 2 bases, with 15 bases remaining between them. CDR1 is SGHRS and CDR2 is YFSETQ in the germline V gene. CDR3 nucleotide sequence: TGCGCCAGCAGCTTGGAGTGGGCTAGCTCCACCTACGAGCAGTACTTC. Its translation: CASSLEWASSTYEQYF.

The chain has TRBV7-9 and TRBJ2-5; the D gene could be TRBD1 or TRBD2 (5 bases each). The length of the CDR3 is 15 residues. The V and J ends lost 4 bases and 3 bases respectively, with 15 bases between them. Germline V gene data show CDR1 as SEHNR and CDR2 as FQNEAQ (reference sequence). As DNA, the CDR3 is TGTGCCAGCAGCTCCCGGGACGTACACAAAGAGACCCAGTACTTC. Translating gives CASSSRDVHKETQYF.

V usage is TRBV12-5 and J usage is TRBJ2-4, with D tentatively TRBD2 (5 bases). Trimming took off 5 bases at V and 1 base at J, with 12 bases between the two ends. This CDR3 region has 15 residues. Per the germline V gene, CDR1 is LGHNT and CDR2 is FRNRAP. For the CDR3, the DNA is TGTGCTAGTGGTGGGAGCGTCACGGCCAAAAACATTCAGTACTTC. Its translation: CASGGSVTAKNIQYF.

This clonotype has ten or more counts. V and J are TRBV5-1 and TRBJ1-1, with 8 bases aligning to TRBD1. Unmatched junction bases numbered 9, after V lost 0 bases and J lost 8 bases. Germline values: CDR1 SGHRS, CDR2 YFSETQ. The CDR3 spans 15 residues. CDR3 DNA: TGCGCCAGCAGCTTGGAGTGGCAGGGGGCTGGGGAAGCTTTCTTT. Amino acids: CASSLEWQGAGEAFF.

The gene calls are TRBV20-1 and TRBJ2-7, with D hard to call. The end of the DNA fits TRBJ2-5 better, so the J call may be wrong. From germline, CDR1 is DFQATT and CDR2 SNEGSKA (reference sequence). The length of the CDR3 is 15 residues. CDR3 bases: TGCAGTGCTAGAGATCCCTCCGCAGGAAAAGAGACCCAGTACTTC. This gives the protein CSARDPSAGKETQYF.

The rearrangement joins TRBV12-3 or TRBV12-4 to TRBJ1-6, with 9 bases that match TRBD1. The CDR3 totals 15 residues. V gave up 6 bases and J gave up 8 bases; unmatched junction bases: 8. CDR3 coding DNA: TGTGCCAGCAGGGGACCGGGACAGGGTTATTCACCCCTCCACTTT. Translation: CASRGPGQGYSPLHF.

In DNA form, the CDR3 reads TGCGCCAGCAGCTTGGTAGTTGGCGGAGGAGATACGCAGTATTTT. As protein: CASSLVVGGGDTQYF. This chain links TRBV5-1 with TRBJ2-3, with D perhaps matching TRBD2 (5 bases). The CDR3 spans 15 residues. The germline gives CDR1 SGHRS, CDR2 YFSETQ. Trimming took off 0 bases at V and 5 bases at J, with 13 bases between the two ends.

In this sample, this clonotype turned up a few times. The rearrangement uses TRBV7-2 and TRBJ2-7, with a weak D call TRBD2 (5 bases). This CDR3 has 15 residues. Germline values: CDR1 SGHTA, CDR2 FQGNSA. The germline V and J ends were trimmed by 2 bases and 0 bases, with 11 bases remaining between them. CDR3 sequence (DNA): TGTGCCAGCAGCTTAACGGACGGGATCTCCTACGAGCAGTACTTC. It yields the protein CASSLTDGISYEQYF.

In its sample, this clonotype was seen a few times. The J gene is TRBJ2-1, the V gene TRBV10-3; weak D call: TRBD2 (6 bases). The CDR3 extends over 15 amino acids. Germline V gene data show CDR1 as ENHRY and CDR2 as SYGVKD. V lost 6 bases and J lost 1, with 13 bases in between. This CDR3 reads CAIRGTSRSYNEQFF. The CDR3 nucleotides are TGTGCCATCAGGGGGACTTCGAGGTCCTACAATGAGCAGTTCTTC.

The chain is built from TRBV7-8 and TRBJ2-7; TRBD1 agrees at 8 bases. This CDR3 has 14 amino acids. Germline CDR1 SGHVS, CDR2 FQNEAQ. The V gene end was trimmed by 5 bases and the J gene end by 6 bases; junction bases not matched to a gene: 9. The CDR3 DNA reads as TGTGCCAGCAGCCAAGGACAGGGCCCCTCCGAGCAGTACTTC. Protein sequence: CASSQGQGPSEQYF.

This clonotype occurred a few times. The gene calls are TRBV20-1 and TRBJ2-1; the match to TRBD2 covers 9 bases. Looked up from germline, CDR1 is DFQATT and CDR2 is SNEGSKA (reference sequence). Trimming removed 1 base from V and 14 bases from J; junction bases left unmatched: 12. The CDR3 runs to 14 residues. CDR3 protein: CSARGGGRARAEFF. CDR3 nucleotides: TGCAGTGCTAGAGGAGGCGGGAGGGCCCGCGCGGAGTTCTTC.

The chain employs TRBV27 and TRBJ2-1; maybe TRBD1 (5 bases). This CDR3 comprises 14 residues. Trimming shortened V by 3 bases and J by 0 bases, and 6 bases separated the two germline ends. CDR1 and CDR2 (germline): MNHEY, SMNVEV (reference sequence). The CDR3 region is CASSFGASYNEQFF. In DNA, the CDR3 is TGTGCCAGCAGTTTTGGGGCCTCCTACAATGAGCAGTTCTTC.

This clonotype was detected a few times. This sequence joins TRBV12-3 or TRBV12-4 and TRBJ1-1, with D unclear. CDR3 length: 11 residues. Trimming stripped 7 bases from V and 9 bases from J, with 12 bases between. For the CDR3, the DNA is TGTGCCAGCACACCGGGAAGACAAGCTTTCTTT. This translates into CASTPGRQAFF.

The J gene is TRBJ2-3, the V gene TRBV7-9, with 9 bases identical to TRBD2. The CDR3 covers 16 residues. The germline CDR1 and CDR2 sequences are SEHNR and FQNEAQ (reference sequence). The trim removed 3 bases at V and 4 bases at J, leaving 8 bases unmatched. CDR3 residues: CASSFVSSGTPDTQYF. CDR3 coding DNA: TGTGCCAGCAGCTTCGTGTCTAGCGGGACCCCAGATACGCAGTATTTT. The full variable domain, with the rest looked up from reference TRBV7-9 and TRBJ2-3, is DTGVSQNPRHKITKRGQNVTFRCDPISEHNRLYWYRQTLGQGPEFLTYFQNEAQLEKSRLLSDRFSAERPKGSFSTLEIQRTEQGDSAMYLCASSFVSSGTPDTQYFGPGTRLTVL.

The chain uses TRBV5-1 and TRBJ2-1, with 10 bases matching TRBD2. This CDR3 is built from 16 residues. Germline V gives CDR1 SGHRS, CDR2 YFSETQ. V was clipped by 0 bases and J by 7 bases; unmatched bases: 7. CDR3 sequence (DNA): TGCGCCAGCAGCTTGGGCCCTAGCGGGAGTGGGAATGAGCAGTTCTTC. Amino acid sequence: CASSLGPSGSGNEQFF. Based on the CDR3 plus reference TRBV5-1 and TRBJ2-1, the full variable domain is KAGVTQTPRYLIKTRGQQVTLSCSPISGHRSVSWYQQTPGQGLQFLFEYFSETQRNKGNFPGRFSGRQFSNSRSEMNVSTLELGDSALYLCASSLGPSGSGNEQFFGPGTRLTVL.

The rearrangement joins TRBV5-1 to TRBJ2-1; 9 bases are shared with TRBD2. This CDR3 region has 13 residues. CDR1 SGHRS and CDR2 YFSETQ come from the germline V gene. Trimming took 5 bases from V and 7 from J; bases not matched to a gene: 4. The CDR3 DNA is TGCGCCAGCAGGCGGGAGGGGGGTAATGAGCAGTTCTTC. It translates to CASRREGGNEQFF.

The J gene is TRBJ1-1, the V gene TRBV27; no clear D gene. Per germline, CDR1 MNHEY and CDR2 SMNVEV (reference sequence). Trimming pared 11 bases from V and 1 base from J, leaving 14 bases between. CDR3 length equals 13 residues. DNA for the CDR3: TGTGCCGCACGAGCGTTGGGGAACACTGAAGCTTTCTTT. This encodes CAARALGNTEAFF.

This clonotype was counted once. The CDR3 sequence: CASSVQTGGITYEQYF. The CDR3, as DNA: TGTGCCAGCAGCGTCCAGACAGGGGGGATCACCTACGAGCAGTACTTC. The V gene is TRBV4-2, the J gene TRBJ2-7; the match to TRBD1 covers 9 bases. The CDR3 sequence is 16 residues long. Germline CDR1 and CDR2: LGHNA and YNFKEQ. V dropped 5 bases and J dropped 2; count of bases not matched to a gene: 10.

The V and J genes are TRBV24-1 and TRBJ1-2; D is undetermined. CDR1 is KGHDR and CDR2 is SFDVKD in the germline V gene. Trimming took off 1 base at V and 8 bases at J, with 13 bases between the two ends. The CDR3 is 14 amino acids. In DNA, the CDR3 is TGTGCCACCAGTGATTTTCGGGCGCCGGGCGGCTACACCTTC. Its translation: CATSDFRAPGGYTF.

The J gene is TRBJ1-4, the V gene TRBV7-2; D not resolved. The CDR3 length is 14 residues. Germline V lookup: CDR1 SGHTA, CDR2 FQGNSA. Trimming removed 3 bases from V and 4 bases from J, with 9 bases in between. The CDR3 nucleotides read TGTGCCAGCAGCTTGGGTCCGATTAATGAAAAACTGTTTTTT. It yields the protein CASSLGPINEKLFF.